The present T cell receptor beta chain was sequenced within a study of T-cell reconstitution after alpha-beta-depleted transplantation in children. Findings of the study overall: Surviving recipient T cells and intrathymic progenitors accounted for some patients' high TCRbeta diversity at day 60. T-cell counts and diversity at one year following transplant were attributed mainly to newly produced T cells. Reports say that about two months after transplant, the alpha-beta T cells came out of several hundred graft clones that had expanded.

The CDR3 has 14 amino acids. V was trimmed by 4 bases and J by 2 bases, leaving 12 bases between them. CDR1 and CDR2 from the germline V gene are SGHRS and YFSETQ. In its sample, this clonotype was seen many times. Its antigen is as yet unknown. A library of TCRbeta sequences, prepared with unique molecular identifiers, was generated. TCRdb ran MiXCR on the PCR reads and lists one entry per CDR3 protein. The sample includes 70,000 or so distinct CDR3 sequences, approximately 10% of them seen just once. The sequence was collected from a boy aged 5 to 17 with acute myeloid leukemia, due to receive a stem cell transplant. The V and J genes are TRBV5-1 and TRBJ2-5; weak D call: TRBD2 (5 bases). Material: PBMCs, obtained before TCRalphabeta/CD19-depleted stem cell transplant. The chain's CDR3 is CASSPLTTQETQYF. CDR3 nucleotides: TGCGCCAGCAGCCCGCTGACTACACAAGAGACCCAGTACTTC.